This TCR beta chain emerged from a study of T cell changes during pregnancy in multiple sclerosis. Losses at the gene ends were 3 bases for V and 6 bases for J; bases not matched to a gene: 10. Per the germline V gene, CDR1 is SGHDT and CDR2 is YYEEEE. The CDR3 extends over 16 amino acids. This table comes from immunoSEQ multiplex PCR, and its TCRdb copy is limited to in-frame clones, with some not included. The sample yields 91,000 or so clones, 85% to 95% seen once. The clonotype was recovered from a female donor with multiple sclerosis, enrolled in a pregnancy study. The chain combines TRBV5-6 with TRBJ2-7; 12 bases fit TRBD2. The sample in question was peripheral blood, obtained after pregnancy. CDR3 protein: CASSSTSGGLPLEQYF. CDR3 sequence (DNA): TGTGCCAGCAGCTCGACTAGCGGGGGACTCCCTCTCGAGCAGTACTTC.